The rows below give T cell receptor beta chains drawn from one sample of a study of CD8 T cells in Susac syndrome. Using its own MiXCR run on the immunoSEQ multiplex PCR reads, TCRdb lists one record per CDR3 protein. The sample records 400,000 to 550,000 distinct CDR3 sequences, approximately 89% being singletons. The sequenced material came from CD8+ T cells from PBMCs. These receptors were taken from a human donor with multiple sclerosis. The CDR3 runs from the conserved cysteine through the conserved F or W. The order of the fields is CDR3 DNA, CDR3 protein, J gene, V gene, clone size, CDR3 length, D gene. A D gene is named only where the DNA matches it firmly. A row's size may be missing; if present it is once, few, many or a size class.

TGCGCCAGCAGCTTCCGGGACTGGGCTAACTATGGCTACACCTTC CASSFRDWANYGYTF TRBJ1-2 TRBV5-1 - 15 -
TGTGCCAGCACCCCCCTCATACAAACTGAAGCTTTCTTT CASTPLIQTEAFF TRBJ1-1 TRBV7-9 - 13 -
TGCAGCGGAAGCCTTGGGGAGACCCAGTACTTC CSGSLGETQYF TRBJ2-5 TRBV29-1 - 11 -
TGTGCCAGCAGCCGCCCGGGGACAGGGGACTATGGCTACACCTTC CASSRPGTGDYGYTF TRBJ1-2 TRBV5-4 - 15 TRBD1
TGTGCCAGCAGCCCCAACTTCCAGGGACAAAACGAAAAACTGTTTTTT CASSPNFQGQNEKLFF TRBJ1-4 TRBV7-9 - 16 -
TGTGCCAGCAGTTCCCAGGGGTACCCCTACGAGCAGTACTTC CASSSQGYPYEQYF TRBJ2-7 TRBV27 - 14 -
TGCGCCAGCAGCTTGGAGGTCAACAAGGGGACAGTCCTTAATGAAAAACTGTTTTTT CASSLEVNKGTVLNEKLFF TRBJ1-4 TRBV5-1 - 19 TRBD1
TGTGCCAGCAGCTTGAAGCCAATACAGGGTTCGGAGACCCAGTACTTC CASSLKPIQGSETQYF TRBJ2-5 TRBV5-6 - 16 -
TGTGCCAGCAGCTCCAGGGGTAGTGGCAATGAGCAGTTCTTC CASSSRGSGNEQFF TRBJ2-1 TRBV5-6 - 14 -
TGTGCCAGCAGCTGGCTAGCGGGGGCTTCCTACGAGCAGTACTTC CASSWLAGASYEQYF TRBJ2-7 TRBV7-2 - 15 TRBD2
TGCAGTGCTTACCAGAGAACCGGGACTAGCGGGTACTACGAGCAGTACTTC CSAYQRTGTSGYYEQYF TRBJ2-7 TRBV20-1 - 17 TRBD2
TGTGCCAGCAGCTTGGTAGGAGCCAACTATGGCTACACCTTC CASSLVGANYGYTF TRBJ1-2 TRBV5-4 few 14 -
TGTGCTAGTGGTTTGGTACTCGCGGGAGACAATGAGCAGTTCTTC CASGLVLAGDNEQFF TRBJ2-1 TRBV12-5 once 15 TRBD2
TGTGCCAGCAGCACTGACAGGGGCTCGAACACCGGGGAGCTGTTTTTT CASSTDRGSNTGELFF TRBJ2-2 TRBV7-6 - 16 TRBD1
TGCAGTGCGGAGGTGGGCTTTAATCAGCCCCAGCATTTT CSAEVGFNQPQHF TRBJ1-5 TRBV20-1 - 13 -
TGTGCCAGCAGCGTTACCCGGGACAGGGGTTACATTCAGTACTTC CASSVTRDRGYIQYF TRBJ2-4 TRBV5-5 once 15 TRBD1
TGTGCCAGCATCCTAGGGGGGAACACTGAAGCTTTCTTT CASILGGNTEAFF TRBJ1-1 TRBV2 few 13 -
TGCGCCAGCAGTTTGAGTGTAGACAGAAACACCTACGAGCAGTACTTC CASSLSVDRNTYEQYF TRBJ2-7 TRBV5-1 - 16 -
TGTGCCAGCAGCCCGGGACTGGGGATGAACACTGAAGCTTTCTTT CASSPGLGMNTEAFF TRBJ1-1 TRBV12-3/TRBV12-4 - 15 -
TGTGCCAGCAGACTCTCGGGGGACTATGGCTACACCTTC CASRLSGDYGYTF TRBJ1-2 TRBV14 - 13 -
TGTGCTGTGGGACAGAGAGTCACAGATACGCAGTATTTT CAVGQRVTDTQYF TRBJ2-3 TRBV7-7 - 13 TRBD1
TGCGCCAGCAACCTTGTCCCGGGACACCGCGACGAGCAGTACTTC CASNLVPGHRDEQYF TRBJ2-7 TRBV5-1 - 15 -
TGTGCCTGGGCCCCCTTCGGAGGCAGGGAGCTGTTTTTT CAWAPFGGRELFF TRBJ2-2 TRBV30 - 13 -
TGTGCCAGCAGTGATGTACACAGCTCCTATAATTCACCCCTCCACTTT CASSDVHSSYNSPLHF TRBJ1-6 TRBV2 - 16 -
TGCGCCAGCAGTGAGTCGAATGGTAATGAGCAGTTCTTC CASSESNGNEQFF TRBJ2-1 TRBV10-1 - 13 -
TGCGCCAGCAGCTTGGATAGCAGCCCGTTCTACGAGCAGTACTTC CASSLDSSPFYEQYF TRBJ2-7 TRBV5-1 - 15 -
TGCGCCAGCAGCTTGGAGAGGGAGTACAATGAGCAGTTCTTC CASSLEREYNEQFF TRBJ2-1 TRBV5-1 - 14 -
TGTGCCAGCAGACCCCCTGCAGCGGGGGGGCCTGGGTCTGAGACCCAGTACTTC CASRPPAAGGPGSETQYF TRBJ2-5 TRBV5-5 - 18 TRBD2
TGCGCCAGCAGCCAAGAGGGCTCCTACACAGATACGCAGTATTTT CASSQEGSYTDTQYF TRBJ2-3 TRBV4-1 - 15 -
TGTGCCAGCAGCTTATCTGGAGACACCGGGGAGCTGTTTTTT CASSLSGDTGELFF TRBJ2-2 TRBV7-2 few 14 -